This TCR beta chain is from a study of blood T cell repertoires in COVID-19. Study information: There were acute and convalescent COVID-19 samples, and they came from the United States, Italy and Spain. Sources were T cells, B-cell-depleted T cells, or PBMCs; the material itself was cDNA or gDNA.

The CDR3 runs to 15 residues. CDR1 and CDR2 from the germline V gene are LGHDT and YNNKEL (reference sequence). The V end lost 6 bases, the J end lost 2 bases, and 11 bases lay between the germline ends. As originally analysed: Cell counts per sample came from amplifying reference gene primers. Sequencing was performed with immunoSEQ multiplex PCR; in TCRdb, only in-frame clones are kept and a portion is missing. V and J calls plus clone size are reproduced from that table; the DNA served to infer D and trimming. The table lists more than 110,000 clones, about 86% of them singletons. The specimen sequenced was peripheral blood. The chain has TRBV3-1 (or the pseudogene TRBV3-2) and TRBJ2-6; weak D call: TRBD1 (6 bases). The sequence was obtained from a woman aged 40 to 50 with acute or convalescent COVID-19. DNA of the CDR3: TGTGCCAGCAGTCGAACAGGGACTGGGGCCAACGTCCTGACTTTC. Residues: CASSRTGTGANVLTF.